The 6 T cell receptor beta chains listed next were all sequenced from one sample in a study of cytomegalovirus exposure and HLA in healthy donors. The study ran its PCR with 60 Vbeta and 13 Jbeta primers. Profiling relied on immunoSEQ multiplex PCR, and the TCRdb table lists in-frame clones only, not all of them. The data contain about 200,000 clones, more than 75% of them singletons. Sequencing input: PBMCs. These receptors came from a male donor in good health and CMV-seronegative.

The rearrangement joins TRBV19 to TRBJ1-4; D uncertain. The germline V gene encodes CDR1 LNHDA and CDR2 SQIVND (reference sequence). The length of the CDR3 is 15 residues. The V end lost 3 bases, the J end lost 8 bases, and 16 bases lay between the germline ends. CDR3 loop: CASSIWEGRGEKLFF. CDR3 nucleotide sequence: TGTGCCAGTAGTATTTGGGAGGGTCGGGGAGAAAAACTGTTTTTT. Full variable domain (missing parts from reference TRBV19 and TRBJ1-4): DGGITQSPKYLFRKEGQNVTLSCEQNLNHDAMYWYRQDPGQGLRLIYYSQIVNDFQKGDIAEGYSVSREKKESFPLTVTSAQKNPTAFYLCASSIWEGRGEKLFFGSGTQLSVL.

This sequence joins TRBV5-1 and TRBJ2-7; TRBD1 might be the D (5 bases). Germline V gives CDR1 SGHRS, CDR2 YFSETQ. V was cut by 4 bases and J by 7 bases, with 18 bases left in between. The CDR3 length is 14 residues. The CDR3 DNA is TGCGCCAGCAGCGTCGGCAGGGATCCCAAAGAGCAGTACTTC. This sequence encodes CASSVGRDPKEQYF.

This clone has more than one count but fewer than ten. V is TRBV19 and J is TRBJ2-3; TRBD2 agrees at 10 bases. Trimming removed 8 bases from V and 1 base from J; junction bases left unmatched: 6. The CDR3 consists of 15 residues. Germline V CDR1 and CDR2: LNHDA, SQIVND (reference sequence). CDR3 coding DNA: TGTGCCAGTGCTACCGGGACTAGCGGCACAGATACGCAGTATTTT. It codes for CASATGTSGTDTQYF. Supplemented by reference TRBV19 and TRBJ2-3, the full variable domain reads DGGITQSPKYLFRKEGQNVTLSCEQNLNHDAMYWYRQDPGQGLRLIYYSQIVNDFQKGDIAEGYSVSREKKESFPLTVTSAQKNPTAFYLCASATGTSGTDTQYFGPGTRLTVL.

The genes are TRBV10-3 and TRBJ2-4; 11 bases fit TRBD2. Unmatched junction bases numbered 8, after V lost 6 bases and J lost 4 bases. The CDR3 has 16 amino acids. Germline V gene sequence: CDR1 ENHRY, CDR2 SYGVKD. This chain's CDR3 is CAISSSLAGDKNIQYF. The CDR3 nucleotides read TGTGCCATCAGCTCCTCACTAGCGGGAGATAAAAACATTCAGTACTTC.

The genes are TRBV6-5 and TRBJ2-4; 7 bases agree with TRBD2. The germline CDR1 and CDR2 sequences are MNHEY and SVGAGI. This CDR3 contains 15 residues. The J segment lost 1 base and the V segment lost 4 bases, leaving 4 bases of the junction unmatched. The DNA of the CDR3 is TGTGCCAGCAGTTCTTTCGGGAGGGCCAAAAACATTCAGTACTTC. Translating it yields CASSSFGRAKNIQYF.

V and J are TRBV19 and TRBJ2-1; a weak D match, TRBD1 (6 bases). V lost 4 bases and J lost 5, with 9 bases in between. Germline CDR1 reads LNHDA; CDR2 reads SQIVND (reference sequence). The CDR3 is 13 residues long. CDR3 in DNA: TGTGCCAGTAGTAGGGGACACAACAATGAGCAGTTCTTC. This gives the protein CASSRGHNNEQFF.